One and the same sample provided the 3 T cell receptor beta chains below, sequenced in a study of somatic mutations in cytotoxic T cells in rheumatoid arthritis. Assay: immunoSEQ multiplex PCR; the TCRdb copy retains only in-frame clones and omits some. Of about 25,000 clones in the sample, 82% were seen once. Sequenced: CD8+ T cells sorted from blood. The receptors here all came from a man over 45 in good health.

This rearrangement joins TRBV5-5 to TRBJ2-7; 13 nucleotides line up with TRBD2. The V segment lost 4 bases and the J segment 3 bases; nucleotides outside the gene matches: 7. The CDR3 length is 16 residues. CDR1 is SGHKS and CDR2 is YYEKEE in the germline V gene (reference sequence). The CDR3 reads CASSLGTSGMGYEQYF. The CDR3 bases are TGTGCCAGCAGCCTAGGGACTAGCGGGATGGGCTACGAGCAGTACTTC.

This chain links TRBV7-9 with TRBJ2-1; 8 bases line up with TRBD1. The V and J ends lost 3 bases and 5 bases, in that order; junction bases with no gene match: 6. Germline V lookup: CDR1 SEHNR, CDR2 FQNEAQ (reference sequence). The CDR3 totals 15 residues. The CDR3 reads CASSFPGQVNNEQFF. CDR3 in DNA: TGTGCCAGCAGCTTTCCGGGACAGGTAAACAATGAGCAGTTCTTC.

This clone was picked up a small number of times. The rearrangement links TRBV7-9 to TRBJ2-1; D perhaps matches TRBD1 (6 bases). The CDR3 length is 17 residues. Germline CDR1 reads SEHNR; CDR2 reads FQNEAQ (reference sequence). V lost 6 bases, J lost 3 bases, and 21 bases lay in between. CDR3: CASSRRYTGQVYNEQFF. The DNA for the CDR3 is TGTGCCAGCAGTCGCAGGTACACGGGACAAGTCTACAATGAGCAGTTCTTC.